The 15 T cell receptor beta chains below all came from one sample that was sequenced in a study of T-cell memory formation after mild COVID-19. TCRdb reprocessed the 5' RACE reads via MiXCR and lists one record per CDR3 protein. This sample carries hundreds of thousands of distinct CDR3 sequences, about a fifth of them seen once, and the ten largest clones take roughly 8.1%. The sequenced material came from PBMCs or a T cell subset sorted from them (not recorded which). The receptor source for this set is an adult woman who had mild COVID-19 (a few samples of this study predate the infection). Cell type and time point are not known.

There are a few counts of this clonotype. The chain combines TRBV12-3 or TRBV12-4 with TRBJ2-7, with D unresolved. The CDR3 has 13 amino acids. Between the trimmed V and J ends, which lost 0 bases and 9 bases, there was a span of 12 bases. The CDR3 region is CASSLAQIVRQYF. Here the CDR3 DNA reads TGTGCCAGCAGTTTAGCCCAGATAGTACGGCAGTACTTC.

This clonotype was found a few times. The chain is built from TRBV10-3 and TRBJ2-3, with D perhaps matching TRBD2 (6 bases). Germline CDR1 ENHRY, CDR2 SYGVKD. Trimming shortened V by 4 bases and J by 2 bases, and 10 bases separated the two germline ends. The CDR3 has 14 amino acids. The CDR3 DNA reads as TGTGCCATCAGTGCGGGAGTCAACACAGATACGCAGTATTTT. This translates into CAISAGVNTDTQYF.

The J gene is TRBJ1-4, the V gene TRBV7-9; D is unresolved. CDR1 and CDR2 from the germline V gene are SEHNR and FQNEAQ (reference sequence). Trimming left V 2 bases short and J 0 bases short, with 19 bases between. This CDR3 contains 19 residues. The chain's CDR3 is CASSLSYTTDFATNEKLFF. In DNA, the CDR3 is TGTGCCAGCAGCTTATCGTATACCACAGATTTTGCAACTAATGAAAAACTGTTTTTT.

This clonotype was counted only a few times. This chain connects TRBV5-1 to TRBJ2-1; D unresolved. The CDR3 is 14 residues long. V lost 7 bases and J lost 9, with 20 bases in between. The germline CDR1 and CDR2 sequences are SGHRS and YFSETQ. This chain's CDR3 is CASRHTVPRVEQFF. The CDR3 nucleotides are TGCGCCAGCCGACATACAGTCCCACGGGTTGAGCAGTTCTTC.

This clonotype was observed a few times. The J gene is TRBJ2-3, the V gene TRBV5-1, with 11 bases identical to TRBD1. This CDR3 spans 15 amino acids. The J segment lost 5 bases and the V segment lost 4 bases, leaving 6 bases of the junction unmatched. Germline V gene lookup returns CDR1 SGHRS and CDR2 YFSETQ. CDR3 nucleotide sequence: TGCGCCAGCAGCAGGCAGGACAGGGGGCAAGATACGCAGTATTTT. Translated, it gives CASSRQDRGQDTQYF.

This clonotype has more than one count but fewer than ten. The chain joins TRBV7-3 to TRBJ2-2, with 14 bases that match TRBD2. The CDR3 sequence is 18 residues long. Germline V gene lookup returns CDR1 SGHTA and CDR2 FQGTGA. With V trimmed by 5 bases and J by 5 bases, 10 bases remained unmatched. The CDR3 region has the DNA TGTGCCAGCAGCGCCCACCCGGGACTAGCGGGGGATACCGGGGAGCTGTTTTTT. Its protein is CASSAHPGLAGDTGELFF.

CDR3 amino acids: CASSPGTSRPYEQYF. The CDR3 DNA reads as TGTGCCAGCAGCCCCGGGACTAGCCGTCCCTACGAGCAGTACTTC. This chain links TRBV5-6 with TRBJ2-7; 9 nucleotides align to TRBD2. Looked up from germline, CDR1 is SGHDT and CDR2 is YYEEEE. The CDR3 is made up of 15 amino acids. V gave up 4 bases and J gave up 2 bases; unmatched junction bases: 7.

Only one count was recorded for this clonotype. For the CDR3, the DNA is TGCGCCAGCAGCTGGAATTTAGAGCAGGAGACCCAGTACTTC. It yields the protein CASSWNLEQETQYF. The V gene is TRBV5-1, the J gene TRBJ2-5; unclear D gene. Per the germline V gene, CDR1 is SGHRS and CDR2 is YFSETQ. This CDR3 comprises 14 residues. V was cut by 3 bases and J by 5 bases, with 14 bases left in between. Variable domain in full (rest from reference TRBV5-1 and TRBJ2-5): KAGVTQTPRYLIKTRGQQVTLSCSPISGHRSVSWYQQTPGQGLQFLFEYFSETQRNKGNFPGRFSGRQFSNSRSEMNVSTLELGDSALYLCASSWNLEQETQYFGPGTRLLVL.

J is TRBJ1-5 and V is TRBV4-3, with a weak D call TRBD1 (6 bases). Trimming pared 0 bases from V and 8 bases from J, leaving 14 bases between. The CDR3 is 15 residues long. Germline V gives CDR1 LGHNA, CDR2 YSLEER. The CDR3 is CASSQDATGYKPQHF. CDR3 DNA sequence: TGCGCCAGCAGCCAAGATGCAACAGGGTATAAGCCCCAGCATTTT.

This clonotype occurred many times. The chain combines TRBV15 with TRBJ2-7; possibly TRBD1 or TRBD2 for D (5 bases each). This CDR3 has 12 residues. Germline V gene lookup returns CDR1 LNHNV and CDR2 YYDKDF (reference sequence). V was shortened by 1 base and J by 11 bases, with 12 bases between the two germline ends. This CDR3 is CATSRAGTLKYF. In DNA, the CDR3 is TGTGCCACCAGCAGAGCAGGGACCCTGAAGTACTTC.

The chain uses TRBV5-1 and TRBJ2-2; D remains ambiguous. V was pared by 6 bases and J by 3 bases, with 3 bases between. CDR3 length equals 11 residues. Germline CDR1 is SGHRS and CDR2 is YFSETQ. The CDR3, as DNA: TGCGCCAGCAAGGACACCGGGGAGCTGTTTTTT. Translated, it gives CASKDTGELFF.

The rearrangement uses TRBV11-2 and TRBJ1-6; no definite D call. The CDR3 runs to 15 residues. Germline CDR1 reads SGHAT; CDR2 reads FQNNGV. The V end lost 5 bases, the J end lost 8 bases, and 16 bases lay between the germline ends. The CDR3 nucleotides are TGTGCCAGCAGCCCCGTTACGGGGAGGGATTCACCCCTCCACTTT. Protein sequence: CASSPVTGRDSPLHF.

CDR3 residues: CASSSQRGGLSYNEQFF. In DNA, the CDR3 is TGTGCCAGCAGCTCACAGCGGGGGGGCTTATCCTACAATGAGCAGTTCTTC. This rearrangement joins TRBV11-2 to TRBJ2-1; 10 positions match TRBD2. The germline gives CDR1 SGHAT, CDR2 FQNNGV. The CDR3 totals 17 residues. J was trimmed by 1 base and V by 4 bases; bases with no gene match: 7.

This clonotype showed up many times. For the CDR3, the DNA is TGCGCCAGCAGCCTAGATGCGAGCACAGATACGCAGTATTTT. It encodes CASSLDASTDTQYF. The chain combines TRBV4-3 with TRBJ2-3; D is unresolved. The CDR3 totals 14 residues. Germline V gives CDR1 LGHNA, CDR2 YSLEER. The ends were cut back, 4 bases at V and 0 bases at J, with 8 bases in the middle.

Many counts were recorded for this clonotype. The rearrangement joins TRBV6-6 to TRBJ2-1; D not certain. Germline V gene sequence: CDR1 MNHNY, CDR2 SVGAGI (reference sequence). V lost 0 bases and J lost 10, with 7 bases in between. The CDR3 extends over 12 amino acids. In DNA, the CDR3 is TGTGCCAGCAGTTACTCGATTACCGAGCAGTTCTTC. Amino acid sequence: CASSYSITEQFF.